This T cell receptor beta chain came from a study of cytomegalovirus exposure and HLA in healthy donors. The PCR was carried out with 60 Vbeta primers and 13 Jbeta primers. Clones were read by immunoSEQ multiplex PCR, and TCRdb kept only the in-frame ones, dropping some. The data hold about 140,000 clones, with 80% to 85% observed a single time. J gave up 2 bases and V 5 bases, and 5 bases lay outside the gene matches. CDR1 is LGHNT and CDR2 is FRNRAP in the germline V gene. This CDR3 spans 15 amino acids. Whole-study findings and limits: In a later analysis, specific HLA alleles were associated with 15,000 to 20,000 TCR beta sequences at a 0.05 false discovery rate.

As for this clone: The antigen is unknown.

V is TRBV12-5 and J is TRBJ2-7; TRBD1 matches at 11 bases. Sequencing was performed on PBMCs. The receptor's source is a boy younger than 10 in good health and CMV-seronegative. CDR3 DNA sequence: TGTGCTAGTGGTCGGGACAGGGGGGTTCCCTACGAGCAGTACTTC. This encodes CASGRDRGVPYEQYF.